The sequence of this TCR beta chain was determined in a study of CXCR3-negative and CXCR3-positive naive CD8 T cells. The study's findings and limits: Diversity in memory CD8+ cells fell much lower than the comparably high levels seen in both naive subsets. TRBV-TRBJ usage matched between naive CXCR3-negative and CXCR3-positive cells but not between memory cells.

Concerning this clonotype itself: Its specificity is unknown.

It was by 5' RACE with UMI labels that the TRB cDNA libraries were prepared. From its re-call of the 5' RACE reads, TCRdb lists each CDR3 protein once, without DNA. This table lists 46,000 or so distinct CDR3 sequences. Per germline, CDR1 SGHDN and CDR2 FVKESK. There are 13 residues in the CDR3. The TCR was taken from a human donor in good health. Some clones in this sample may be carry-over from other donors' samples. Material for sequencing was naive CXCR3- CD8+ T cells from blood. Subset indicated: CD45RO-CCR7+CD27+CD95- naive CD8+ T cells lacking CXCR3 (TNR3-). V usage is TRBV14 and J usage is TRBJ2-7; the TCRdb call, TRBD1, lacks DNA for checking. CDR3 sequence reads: CASSPGTLYEQYF.